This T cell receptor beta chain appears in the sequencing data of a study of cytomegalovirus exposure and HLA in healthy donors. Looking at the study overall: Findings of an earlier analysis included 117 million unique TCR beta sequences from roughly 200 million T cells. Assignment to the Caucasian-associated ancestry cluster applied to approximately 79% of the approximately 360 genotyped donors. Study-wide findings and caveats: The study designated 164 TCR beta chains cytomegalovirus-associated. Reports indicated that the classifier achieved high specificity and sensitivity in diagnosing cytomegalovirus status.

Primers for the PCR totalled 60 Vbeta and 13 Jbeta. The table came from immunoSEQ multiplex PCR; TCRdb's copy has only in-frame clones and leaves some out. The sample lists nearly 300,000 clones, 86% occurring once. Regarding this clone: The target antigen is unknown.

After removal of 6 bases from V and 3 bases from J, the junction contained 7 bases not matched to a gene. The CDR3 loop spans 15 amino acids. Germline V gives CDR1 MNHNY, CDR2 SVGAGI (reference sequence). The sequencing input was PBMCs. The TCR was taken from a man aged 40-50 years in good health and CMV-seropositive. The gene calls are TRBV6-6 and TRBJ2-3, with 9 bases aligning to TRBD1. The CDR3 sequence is CASSPGTGYTDTQYF. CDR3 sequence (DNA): TGTGCCAGCAGCCCAGGGACAGGGTATACAGATACGCAGTATTTT.